One sample yielded the 4 T cell receptor beta chains listed below, sequenced in a study of cytotoxic CD8 clonotypes in ibrutinib-treated CLL. Using immunoSEQ multiplex PCR, the repertoire was profiled, and TCRdb retains in-frame clones only, with some absent. This table holds fewer than 400,000 clones, around 66% found once. Material: PBMCs, obtained after 36 months of ibrutinib treatment. These TCRs come from a human donor with chronic lymphocytic leukemia.

The chain links TRBV11-2 to TRBJ1-1, with a possible D match to TRBD1 (6 bases). Germline loops: CDR1 SGHAT, CDR2 FQNNGV. The CDR3 totals 14 residues. The V gene lost 5 bases and the J gene lost 5 bases, with 15 bases spanning the gap. The DNA of the CDR3 is TGTGCCAGCAGCCCAAATACAGGGCGTACTGAAGCTTTCTTT. This translates into CASSPNTGRTEAFF. Full variable domain (missing parts from reference TRBV11-2 and TRBJ1-1): EAGVAQSPRYKIIEKRQSVAFWCNPISGHATLYWYQQILGQGPKLLIQFQNNGVVDDSQLPKDRFSAERLKGVDSTLKIQPAKLEDSAVYLCASSPNTGRTEAFFGQGTRLTVV.

The J gene is TRBJ1-6, the V gene TRBV18; 9 positions agree with TRBD1. Germline lookup yields CDR1 KGHSH and CDR2 LQKENI. There are 12 residues in the CDR3. The trim removed 3 bases at V and 13 bases at J, leaving 1 base unmatched. CDR3 sequence: CASSPGQGPLHF. The DNA of the CDR3 is TGTGCCAGCTCACCGGGACAGGGTCCCCTCCACTTT.

The rearrangement joins TRBV19 to TRBJ2-1, with TRBD2 identical over 7 bases. The CDR3 has 14 residues. Losses at the gene ends were 3 bases for V and 5 bases for J; bases not matched to a gene: 4. The germline V gene has CDR1 LNHDA and CDR2 SQIVND (reference sequence). CDR3 DNA sequence: TGTGCCAGTAGTATGTCTAGCGGAAACAATGAGCAGTTCTTC. It specifies CASSMSSGNNEQFF.

The chain is built from TRBV9 and TRBJ2-1; 11 positions match TRBD2. Germline V lookup: CDR1 SGDLS, CDR2 YYNGEE. CDR3 length: 14 residues. Trimming removed 4 bases from V and 9 bases from J; junction bases left unmatched: 6. The CDR3 protein is CASSQLAGAGEQFF. The CDR3 region has the DNA TGTGCCAGCAGCCAACTAGCGGGAGCGGGTGAGCAGTTCTTC.